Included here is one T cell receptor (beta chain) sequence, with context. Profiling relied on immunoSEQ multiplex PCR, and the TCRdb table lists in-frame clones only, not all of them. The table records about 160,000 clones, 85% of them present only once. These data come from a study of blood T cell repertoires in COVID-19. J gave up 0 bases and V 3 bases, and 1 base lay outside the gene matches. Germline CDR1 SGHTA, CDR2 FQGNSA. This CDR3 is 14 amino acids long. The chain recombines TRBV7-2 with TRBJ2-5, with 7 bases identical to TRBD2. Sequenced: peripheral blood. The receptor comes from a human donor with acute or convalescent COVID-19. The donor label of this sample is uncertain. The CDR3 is CASSFSGYQETQYF. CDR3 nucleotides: TGTGCCAGCAGCTTTAGCGGGTACCAAGAGACCCAGTACTTC.